The rows below give T cell receptor beta chains drawn from one sample of a study of blood T cells in healthy people across ages. TCRdb re-analysed the 5' RACE reads in MiXCR, keeping a single row per CDR3 protein. The table records approximately 600,000 distinct CDR3 sequences, under 65% of them present only once. The sequenced sample consisted of blood. These receptors were obtained from a man aged 55 to 70 in good health. The CDR3 runs from the conserved cysteine through the conserved F or W. Fields, in order: CDR3 length, J gene, V gene, CDR3 protein.

length: 15; J: TRBJ1-2; V: TRBV4-2; CDR3: CASSQDRDRVRGYTF
length: 14; J: TRBJ2-4; V: TRBV29-1; CDR3: CSVTRTGPKNIQYF
length: 15; J: TRBJ2-1; V: TRBV4-1; CDR3: CASSRGQGVRNEQFF
length: 15; J: TRBJ2-3; V: TRBV12-3/TRBV12-4; CDR3: CASSLAGPATDTQYF
length: 15; J: TRBJ2-7; V: TRBV27; CDR3: CASSSGSGGALEQYF
length: 13; J: TRBJ1-2; V: TRBV20-1; CDR3: CSARQGGGFGYTF
length: 14; J: TRBJ2-1; V: TRBV7-2; CDR3: CASSSGLWYNEQFF
length: 16; J: TRBJ2-1; V: TRBV7-2; CDR3: CASSLVAGRTYNEQFF
length: 11; J: TRBJ2-5; V: TRBV6-2/TRBV6-3; CDR3: CASSYLQTQYF
length: 16; J: TRBJ2-5; V: TRBV2; CDR3: CASSDRGLDWKETQYF
length: 11; J: TRBJ2-2; V: TRBV12-3/TRBV12-4; CDR3: CASSFLGELFF
length: 15; J: TRBJ1-2; V: TRBV4-2; CDR3: CASSQEPRGGYGYTF
length: 16; J: TRBJ2-3; V: TRBV28; CDR3: CASSTPGRGGGDTQYF
length: 11; J: TRBJ1-1; V: TRBV20-1; CDR3: CSALPGTEPFF
length: 15; J: TRBJ2-1; V: TRBV7-9; CDR3: CASSTASGGYNEQFF
length: 14; J: NA; V: TRBV20-1; CDR3: CSARVAGEQETQYF
length: 18; J: TRBJ2-6; V: TRBV5-1; CDR3: CASSLDAGVFSGANVLTF
length: 16; J: TRBJ2-5; V: TRBV4-2; CDR3: CASSQDLGGGPHEQYF
length: 17; J: TRBJ2-7; V: TRBV5-1; CDR3: CASSLALGGGPNYEQYF
length: 15; J: TRBJ1-6; V: TRBV20-1; CDR3: CSARDIQGSKGPLHF
length: 15; J: TRBJ2-1; V: TRBV27; CDR3: CASSFATGAYNEQFF
length: 16; J: TRBJ2-2; V: TRBV2; CDR3: CASSEEGGSGTGELFF
length: 13; J: TRBJ2-4; V: TRBV20-1; CDR3: CSAKVQGENIQYF
length: 15; J: TRBJ1-2; V: TRBV15; CDR3: CATSVHNRDNYGYTF
length: 13; J: TRBJ1-2; V: TRBV12-3/TRBV12-4; CDR3: CASSPGTGIGYTF
length: 14; J: TRBJ1-4; V: TRBV5-1; CDR3: CASSMTGGEEKLFF
length: 13; J: TRBJ2-7; V: TRBV28; CDR3: CASRTGSYNEQYF
length: 14; J: TRBJ2-7; V: TRBV27; CDR3: CASSPLSGGYEQYF
length: 13; J: TRBJ1-6; V: TRBV7-9; CDR3: CASSSDRQSPLHF
length: 14; J: NA; V: TRBV4-2; CDR3: CASSQGRGVNEQYF
length: 16; J: TRBJ2-1; V: TRBV20-1; CDR3: CSARSGRAGGLNEQFF
length: 15; J: TRBJ1-2; V: TRBV12-3/TRBV12-4; CDR3: CASSPGTDGGYGYTF
length: 14; J: TRBJ2-7; V: TRBV5-1; CDR3: CASSLGGRANEQYF
length: 15; J: TRBJ2-1; V: TRBV5-6; CDR3: CASSLRVTNYNEQFF
length: 14; J: TRBJ2-2; V: TRBV7-9; CDR3: CASSLFAGTGELFF
length: 13; J: TRBJ2-2; V: TRBV12-3/TRBV12-4; CDR3: CASNQGATGELFF
length: 11; J: TRBJ2-3; V: TRBV20-1; CDR3: CSATGWDTQYF
length: 16; J: TRBJ1-4; V: TRBV7-9; CDR3: CASSSTGSATNEKLFF